The 25 T cell receptor beta chains below come from one sample, sequenced in a study of response to subunit inactivated influenza vaccine. Using its own MiXCR run on the RT-PCR reads, TCRdb lists one record per CDR3 protein. This sample has about 520,000 distinct CDR3 sequences; roughly 7.6% occur once, and the top ten carry about an eighth. Sequencing was performed on PBMCs from blood, taken 23 months after vaccination. The receptors stem from a man aged 50-75 years who received an inactivated influenza vaccine.

This clonotype was counted a few times. The chain combines TRBV20-1 with TRBJ2-5; D is possibly TRBD1 (6 bases). Germline V gene lookup returns CDR1 DFQATT and CDR2 SNEGSKA (reference sequence). The CDR3 sequence is 14 residues long. V gave up 5 bases and J gave up 2 bases, with 15 bases separating them. The CDR3 DNA follows: TGCAGTGCTTCCCCGGACAGACGACAAGAGACCCAGTACTTC. Encoded protein: CSASPDRRQETQYF.

This chain links TRBV7-2 with TRBJ1-6; D not certain. The germline gives CDR1 SGHTA, CDR2 FQGNSA. Trimming took 5 bases from V and 6 from J, leaving 11 bases between them. CDR3 length: 14 residues. CDR3 sequence reads: CASSPSRVNSPLHF. The CDR3 DNA follows: TGTGCCAGCAGCCCGAGTAGGGTTAATTCACCCCTCCACTTT.

This clonotype was found many times. The V gene is TRBV10-3, the J gene TRBJ1-1; D unresolved. The germline V gene has CDR1 ENHRY and CDR2 SYGVKD. Deletions cut 5 bases from V and 0 bases from J, with 10 bases between. CDR3 size: 14 residues. The CDR3 spells CAISSSGVNTEAFF. CDR3 sequence (DNA): TGTGCCATCAGTTCCTCCGGGGTGAACACTGAAGCTTTCTTT.

This clonotype was observed a few times. This sequence joins TRBV20-1 and TRBJ2-3, with TRBD2 matching 12 bases. This CDR3 comprises 18 residues. Germline V gene lookup returns CDR1 DFQATT and CDR2 SNEGSKA (reference sequence). Losses at the gene ends were 3 bases for V and 1 base for J; bases not matched to a gene: 11. The chain's CDR3 is CSARTSGGPTDGTDTQYF. CDR3 coding DNA: TGCAGTGCTAGGACTAGCGGGGGCCCAACAGACGGCACAGATACGCAGTATTTT.

The CDR3 loop reads CSASRGGGYNEQFF. CDR3 bases: TGCAGTGCTAGTCGTGGGGGCGGCTACAATGAGCAGTTCTTC. The chain links TRBV20-1 to TRBJ2-1, with D possibly being TRBD1 (6 bases). Trimming took off 3 bases at V and 3 bases at J, with 12 bases between the two ends. Germline V gene lookup returns CDR1 DFQATT and CDR2 SNEGSKA (reference sequence). The CDR3 sequence is 14 residues long.

This clonotype was seen a handful of times. The J gene is TRBJ2-5, the V gene TRBV29-1; D gene uncertain. Trimming pared 3 bases from V and 1 base from J, leaving 12 bases between. The CDR3 is made up of 14 amino acids. The germline V gene encodes CDR1 SQVTM and CDR2 ANQGSEA. CDR3 residues: CSVESVGGQETQYF. CDR3 coding DNA: TGCAGCGTTGAGTCGGTCGGCGGCCAAGAGACCCAGTACTTC.

The chain employs TRBV4-1 and TRBJ2-5, with 8 bases aligning to TRBD2. Germline CDR1 MGHRA, CDR2 YSYEKL. V lost 0 bases to trimming and J lost 5 bases; unmatched junction nucleotides: 11. CDR3 length: 17 residues. This CDR3 is CASSQDGTSYSGETQYF. CDR3 nucleotide sequence: TGCGCCAGCAGCCAAGATGGGACTAGTTATTCTGGGGAGACCCAGTACTTC.

This clonotype was seen at least ten times. The CDR3 reads CSVGQGSREQFF. As DNA, the CDR3 is TGCAGTGTCGGACAGGGGAGTCGTGAGCAGTTCTTC. V gene TRBV20-1 combines with J gene TRBJ2-1, with 9 bases that match TRBD1. V shed 7 bases and J 9 bases; nucleotides not matched to a gene: 7. The germline CDR1 and CDR2 sequences are DFQATT and SNEGSKA (reference sequence). The CDR3 has 12 residues.

CDR3 amino acids: CASRDGAEGYTF. The CDR3 DNA reads TGCGCCAGCCGGGATGGGGCTGAAGGCTACACCTTC. The chain recombines TRBV5-1 with TRBJ1-2; tentatively, D is TRBD1 (5 bases). V was trimmed by 7 bases and J by 8 bases, leaving 15 bases between them. From germline, CDR1 is SGHRS and CDR2 YFSETQ. This CDR3 contains 12 residues. Looking up the rest from reference TRBV5-1 and TRBJ1-2 gives the full variable domain: KAGVTQTPRYLIKTRGQQVTLSCSPISGHRSVSWYQQTPGQGLQFLFEYFSETQRNKGNFPGRFSGRQFSNSRSEMNVSTLELGDSALYLCASRDGAEGYTFGSGTRLTVV.

The rearrangement joins TRBV5-1 to TRBJ2-5; 7 nucleotides line up with TRBD1. Germline assignment: CDR1 SGHRS and CDR2 YFSETQ. The CDR3 has 16 amino acids. V lost 3 bases and J lost 5; bases outside the gene matches: 13. CDR3 nucleotide sequence: TGCGCCAGCAGCTCAGTCCGGGACAGTCTTTGGGAGACCCAGTACTTC. As protein: CASSSVRDSLWETQYF.

This clonotype was counted a few times. The chain has TRBV6-2 or TRBV6-3 and TRBJ2-1; 7 bases align to TRBD2. Trimming cost V 5 bases and J 0 bases; bases outside gene matches: 7. CDR3 length: 16 amino acids. CDR1 and CDR2 (germline): MNHEY, SVGEGT. CDR3 coding DNA: TGTGCCAGCAGTGATCTAGCGGCACACTCCTACAATGAGCAGTTCTTC. Translating gives CASSDLAAHSYNEQFF.

This clonotype has ten or more counts. The chain is built from TRBV29-1 and TRBJ2-4; D gene unclear. V was pared by 4 bases and J by 5 bases, with 6 bases between. This CDR3 spans 11 amino acids. Germline CDR1 is SQVTM and CDR2 is ANQGSEA. CDR3: CSVVLENIQYF. The CDR3 DNA reads TGCAGCGTTGTTCTAGAAAACATTCAGTACTTC.

The sample holds many counts of this clonotype. The chain combines TRBV5-1 with TRBJ1-6; 8 bases are a match to TRBD1. J lost 5 bases, V lost 0 bases, and 1 base had no gene match. This CDR3 comprises 15 residues. CDR1 is SGHRS, CDR2 YFSETQ, per germline. CDR3 DNA sequence: TGCGCCAGCAGCTTGGAGGACAGGGATAATTCACCCCTCCACTTT. Protein sequence: CASSLEDRDNSPLHF.

This chain uses TRBV5-1 with TRBJ2-1; D possibly corresponds to TRBD2 (5 bases). The germline V and J ends were trimmed by 4 bases and 4 bases, with 9 bases remaining between them. Germline assignment: CDR1 SGHRS and CDR2 YFSETQ. The CDR3 length is 13 residues. The CDR3 protein is CASSMDLYNEQFF. In DNA form, the CDR3 reads TGCGCCAGCAGCATGGACTTGTACAATGAGCAGTTCTTC.

This clonotype occurred a few times. The chain couples TRBV6-1 to TRBJ2-5; 7 nucleotides line up with TRBD1. There are 14 residues in the CDR3. Germline V CDR1 and CDR2: MNHNS, SASEGT. V was clipped by 7 bases and J by 9 bases; unmatched bases: 14. CDR3 nucleotide sequence: TGTGCCAGCACCTCAGGGACAGTCCAGGGGGCCCAGTACTTC. Protein product: CASTSGTVQGAQYF.

Only a few counts were recorded for this clonotype. V and J are TRBV20-1 and TRBJ2-3; 8 nucleotides align to TRBD2. With V trimmed by 7 bases and J by 0 bases, 6 bases remained unmatched. The V gene's germline CDR1 is DFQATT and CDR2 SNEGSKA (reference sequence). The CDR3 length is 14 residues. The CDR3 DNA reads as TGCAGTGTCTCAGCGGGGGAGAGCACAGATACGCAGTATTTT. It specifies CSVSAGESTDTQYF.

The chain's CDR3 is CASSQAGTNEQYF. CDR3 nucleotides: TGTGCCAGCAGCCAGGCCGGGACGAACGAGCAGTACTTC. The rearrangement uses TRBV14 and TRBJ2-7; perhaps D is TRBD1 or TRBD2 (5 bases each). CDR1 is SGHDN, CDR2 FVKESK, per germline. Deletions cut 3 bases from V and 5 bases from J, with 11 bases between. The CDR3 runs to 13 residues.

This clonotype has a handful of counts. The chain uses TRBV27 and TRBJ2-3; weak D call: TRBD2 (6 bases). The V and J ends lost 5 bases and 2 bases respectively, with 11 bases between them. Germline V gene sequence: CDR1 MNHEY, CDR2 SMNVEV (reference sequence). The CDR3 totals 14 residues. CDR3 in amino acids: CASSLLAATDTQYF. The CDR3 bases are TGTGCCAGCAGTCTTTTAGCGGCCACAGATACGCAGTATTTT.

This clonotype was recorded many times. The chain couples TRBV3-1 to TRBJ1-1; unclear D gene. Germline V gives CDR1 LGHDT, CDR2 YNNKEL (reference sequence). V dropped 1 base and J dropped 1 base, with 7 bases sitting between them. CDR3 length: 14 residues. The CDR3 bases are TGTGCCAGCAGCCAAGTACAGAGGAACACTGAAGCTTTCTTT. It specifies CASSQVQRNTEAFF.

The V gene is TRBV7-9, the J gene TRBJ2-5; 9 bases match TRBD2. The CDR3 consists of 16 residues. CDR1 is SEHNR and CDR2 is FQNEAQ in the germline V gene (reference sequence). J gave up 6 bases and V 5 bases, and 13 bases lay outside the gene matches. The DNA for the CDR3 is TGTGCCAGCAGCCAGGTCCCGGGACTAGCAGGACAGACCCAGTACTTC. The encoded protein is CASSQVPGLAGQTQYF.

This clonotype was picked up many times. CDR3 DNA sequence: TGTGCCAGCAGAAGGGACAGGGATCAGCCCCAGCATTTT. Encoded protein: CASRRDRDQPQHF. The chain employs TRBV2 and TRBJ1-5, with 9 positions matching TRBD1. The germline gives CDR1 SNHLY, CDR2 FYNNEI. The CDR3 extends over 13 amino acids. V was pared by 6 bases and J by 5 bases, with 2 bases of the junction left unmatched.

The chain recombines TRBV29-1 with TRBJ2-1; TRBD2 agrees at 7 bases. Germline CDR1 reads SQVTM; CDR2 reads ANQGSEA. V shed 4 bases, J shed 4 bases, and the junction held 4 bases outside the gene matches. CDR3 length: 13 amino acids. For the CDR3, the DNA is TGCAGCGTTGGGCTAGCGGCTTACAATGAGCAGTTCTTC. It codes for CSVGLAAYNEQFF.

This clonotype was recorded a few times. The V call is TRBV20-1, the J call TRBJ1-1; D gene ambiguous. With 0 bases removed from V and 7 bases from J, the gap between germline ends came to 9 bases. This CDR3 spans 12 amino acids. Per germline, CDR1 DFQATT and CDR2 SNEGSKA (reference sequence). The CDR3: CSARDQRVEAFF. CDR3 in DNA: TGCAGTGCTAGAGATCAAAGAGTTGAAGCTTTCTTT.

CDR3 sequence (DNA): TGTGCCAGCAGTCGACTAGCGGGGGCCGGCTACGAGCAGTACTTC. Encoded protein: CASSRLAGAGYEQYF. The rearrangement uses TRBV5-6 and TRBJ2-7, with TRBD2 matching over 12 bases. Trimming at V came to 5 bases and at J to 3 bases, leaving 6 bases not matched to a gene. The germline V gene has CDR1 SGHDT and CDR2 YYEEEE. The CDR3 covers 15 residues.

This clonotype was detected a few times. The chain employs TRBV20-1 and TRBJ2-5; D is possibly TRBD1 (6 bases). V gave up 0 bases and J gave up 4 bases, with 18 bases separating them. CDR3 length: 16 residues. Germline CDR1 DFQATT, CDR2 SNEGSKA (reference sequence). The CDR3, as DNA: TGCAGTGCTAGAGATCAATTCCGCCAGGGGCGAGAGACCCAGTACTTC. Translation gives CSARDQFRQGRETQYF.